Listed below are T cell receptor beta chains from one sample, sequenced in a study of Ad26.COV2.S vaccination and SARS-CoV-2 variants. The method was immunoSEQ multiplex PCR; TCRdb's version includes in-frame clones alone and lacks a portion of them. The sample carries around 450,000 clones, about 92% recorded once. This specimen consisted of peripheral blood, obtained in a trial of Ad26.COV2.S vaccine versus placebo. The source of these receptors is a person aged 18-60 years who received the Ad26.COV2.S COVID-19 vaccine or a placebo. Each CDR3 is given with its conserved first and last residue. A D gene is named only where the DNA matches it firmly. Clone size is stated in some rows and not others, as once, few, many or a class when expanded.

j_call | v_call | clone_size | d_call | cdr3_aa | cdr3_nt
TRBJ2-1 | TRBV28 | - | - | CASSPPSGEQFF | TGTGCCAGCAGCCCACCCTCCGGTGAGCAGTTCTTC
TRBJ2-1 | TRBV25-1 | - | - | CASSEYFQAGQFF | TGTGCCAGCAGTGAATACTTCCAGGCCGGGCAGTTCTTC
TRBJ2-3 | TRBV11-2 | - | - | CASSTPTGASTDTQYF | TGTGCCAGCAGCACCCCGACAGGAGCTAGCACAGATACGCAGTATTTT
TRBJ1-6 | TRBV15 | - | TRBD1 | CATSRNRGQSPLHF | TGTGCCACCAGCAGAAACAGGGGGCAGTCACCCCTCCACTTT
TRBJ2-3 | TRBV6-2/TRBV6-3 | - | - | CASSYGKLGTDTQYF | TGTGCCAGCAGTTACGGGAAACTAGGGACAGATACGCAGTATTTT
TRBJ2-5 | TRBV28 | - | TRBD1 | CASLNTGGAAKTQYF | TGTGCCAGCCTAAATACAGGGGGCGCAGCAAAGACCCAGTACTTC
TRBJ2-1 | TRBV7-9 | - | - | CASSSGERASYNEQFF | TGTGCCAGCAGCTCTGGAGAGCGGGCCTCCTACAATGAGCAGTTCTTC
TRBJ2-7 | TRBV7-9 | few | - | CASSIGYEQYF | TGTGCCAGCAGCATAGGCTACGAGCAGTACTTC
TRBJ1-2 | TRBV4-1 | - | TRBD1 | CASSQNTGGVEYGYTF | TGCGCCAGCAGCCAAAATACAGGGGGCGTTGAATATGGCTACACCTTC
TRBJ1-6 | TRBV30 | - | - | CAWRGSSYNSPLHF | TGTGCCTGGAGGGGGAGCTCCTATAATTCACCCCTCCACTTT
TRBJ2-1 | TRBV25-1 | few | - | CASAGDNEQFF | TGTGCCAGCGCAGGGGACAATGAGCAGTTCTTC
TRBJ2-7 | TRBV25-1 | - | TRBD1 | CASSAQGIGEQYF | TGTGCCAGCAGTGCACAGGGGATCGGCGAGCAGTACTTC
TRBJ2-1 | TRBV20-1 | - | - | CSARVVVEQFF | TGCAGTGCTAGAGTGGTGGTTGAGCAGTTCTTC
TRBJ2-7 | TRBV18 | once | TRBD1 | CASSPGTGGIEYEQYF | TGTGCCAGCTCACCAGGGACAGGGGGCATCGAATACGAGCAGTACTTC
TRBJ2-2 | TRBV28 | - | TRBD2 | CASRSYSGRIGELFF | TGTGCCAGCAGAAGCTATAGCGGGAGGATCGGGGAGCTGTTTTTT
TRBJ2-5 | TRBV7-3 | - | TRBD2 | CASSLYGGREETQYF | TGTGCCAGCAGCTTATACGGCGGGAGGGAGGAGACCCAGTACTTC
TRBJ1-1 | TRBV28 | - | - | CASSLRGLNTEAFF | TGTGCCAGCAGTTTGAGAGGGCTGAACACTGAAGCTTTCTTT
TRBJ1-6 | TRBV11-2 | - | - | CASSTEGGAVEYSPLHF | TGTGCCAGCAGCACTGAGGGGGGCGCGGTAGAATACTCACCCCTCCACTTT
TRBJ2-7 | TRBV11-2 | - | - | CASSPRSSSYEQYF | TGTGCCAGCAGCCCCCGTTCCAGCTCCTACGAGCAGTACTTC
TRBJ1-2 | TRBV6-5 | - | - | CASGSPRGYGYTF | TGTGCCAGCGGGAGCCCCAGGGGTTATGGCTACACCTTC
TRBJ1-6 | TRBV15 | - | TRBD1 | CATSRGQGRSYNSPLHF | TGTGCCACCAGCAGGGGACAGGGGAGGTCCTATAATTCACCCCTCCACTTT
TRBJ2-7 | TRBV3-1/TRBV3-2 | - | TRBD1 | CASSIGQGEYEQYF | TGTGCCAGCAGCATAGGACAGGGCGAGTACGAGCAGTACTTC
TRBJ2-1 | TRBV28 | - | - | CASSFNSARTFFF | TGTGCCAGCAGTTTCAACTCAGCTAGAACATTTTTCTTC
TRBJ2-7 | TRBV6-2/TRBV6-3 | - | TRBD2 | CASSRGTSGYEQYF | TGTGCCAGCAGTCGTGGGACTAGCGGCTACGAGCAGTACTTC
TRBJ2-7 | TRBV28 | - | TRBD2 | CASSLGTSGEQYF | TGTGCCAGCAGTTTGGGGACTAGCGGTGAGCAGTACTTC
TRBJ2-1 | TRBV7-9 | - | TRBD1 | CASSLRGPYNEQFF | TGTGCCAGCAGCTTAAGGGGGCCCTACAATGAGCAGTTCTTC
TRBJ1-1 | TRBV27 | - | TRBD1 | CASSPQGATAFF | TGTGCCAGCAGTCCGCAGGGGGCGACGGCTTTCTTT
TRBJ2-2 | TRBV5-4 | - | - | CASSLVLGAHTGELFF | TGTGCCAGCAGCTTGGTTCTAGGAGCGCACACCGGGGAGCTGTTTTTT
TRBJ1-3 | TRBV5-1 | - | - | CASSLGASDGNTIYF | TGCGCCAGCAGCTTAGGGGCTTCAGACGGAAACACCATATATTTT
TRBJ2-3 | TRBV10-3 | once | TRBD2 | CASRAGLGTDTQYF | TGTGCCTCAAGAGCGGGACTGGGCACAGATACGCAGTATTTT
TRBJ1-1 | TRBV19 | - | - | CASSWSPNTEAFF | TGTGCCAGTTCTTGGTCCCCGAACACTGAAGCTTTCTTT
TRBJ2-2 | TRBV28 | - | TRBD2 | CASSLWGSGRSGELFF | TGTGCCAGCAGTTTATGGGGTAGCGGGCGGTCCGGGGAGCTGTTTTTT
TRBJ2-3 | TRBV30 | - | TRBD2 | CAWTSGAPTDTQYF | TGTGCCTGGACTAGCGGAGCTCCCACAGATACGCAGTATTTT
TRBJ2-7 | TRBV14 | - | - | CASSTPYEQYF | TGTGCCAGCAGCACCCCCTACGAGCAGTACTTC
TRBJ2-1 | TRBV3-1/TRBV3-2 | - | - | CASSQVGQTFNNEQFF | TGTGCCAGCAGCCAAGTAGGACAGACTTTTAACAATGAGCAGTTCTTC
TRBJ2-5 | TRBV11-2 | - | - | CASSSPRDWGTQYF | TGTGCCAGCAGCTCCCCCAGAGACTGGGGGACCCAGTACTTC
TRBJ1-2 | TRBV7-9 | - | - | CASSLPSGWNGYTF | TGTGCCAGCAGCTTACCATCAGGGTGGAATGGCTACACCTTC
TRBJ2-2 | TRBV19 | - | - | CASKRQGGDTGELFF | TGTGCCAGTAAGAGACAGGGAGGAGACACCGGGGAGCTGTTTTTT
TRBJ2-6 | TRBV7-2 | - | - | CASSLLGGTPGANVLTF | TGTGCCAGCAGCTTACTCGGCGGCACGCCTGGGGCCAACGTCCTGACTTTC
TRBJ2-6 | TRBV28 | - | - | CASSLGGLGANVLTF | TGTGCCAGCAGTTTAGGGGGGCTGGGGGCCAACGTCCTGACTTTC
TRBJ2-2 | TRBV2 | - | TRBD1 | CASGRDRGSGELFF | TGTGCCAGCGGCCGGGACAGAGGCTCCGGGGAGCTGTTTTTT
TRBJ2-1 | TRBV24-1 | - | TRBD1 | CATSDFGGTGGRDEQFF | TGTGCCACCAGTGATTTCGGCGGGACAGGGGGCAGGGATGAGCAGTTCTTC
TRBJ1-2 | TRBV28 | - | - | CASSLSDYGYTF | TGTGCCAGCAGTTTATCTGATTATGGCTACACCTTC
TRBJ1-4 | TRBV6-2/TRBV6-3 | - | - | CASSLDSGKLFF | TGTGCCAGCAGCTTGGACAGCGGAAAACTGTTTTTT
TRBJ2-2 | TRBV28 | - | TRBD2 | CASSLWQGLAGSGELFF | TGTGCCAGCAGTTTATGGCAGGGACTAGCGGGTTCCGGGGAGCTGTTTTTT
TRBJ2-7 | TRBV5-3 | - | - | CARSSIGGVEQYF | TGTGCCAGAAGCTCGATCGGGGGTGTAGAGCAGTACTTC
TRBJ2-1 | TRBV27 | - | TRBD2 | CASSPLSGRATEQFF | TGTGCCAGCAGTCCACTTAGCGGGAGGGCCACTGAGCAGTTCTTC
TRBJ1-2 | TRBV21-1 | - | - | CASSRDWRVSYGYTF | TGTGCCAGCAGCAGGGACTGGCGGGTTAGCTATGGCTACACCTTC
TRBJ2-7 | TRBV6-2/TRBV6-3 | few | - | CASSYTSRVSYEQYF | TGTGCCAGCAGTTACACTTCGAGGGTCTCCTACGAGCAGTACTTC
TRBJ2-3 | TRBV28 | - | TRBD2 | CASSHGTSGSPDTQYF | TGTGCCAGCAGTCATGGGACTAGCGGGAGTCCAGATACGCAGTATTTT
TRBJ2-3 | TRBV11-2 | - | TRBD2 | CASSLLAGGYDTQYF | TGTGCCAGCAGCTTACTAGCGGGAGGGTACGATACGCAGTATTTT
TRBJ2-6 | TRBV5-1 | - | - | CASSLEGSGANVLTF | TGCGCCAGCAGCTTGGAAGGGTCCGGGGCCAACGTCCTGACTTTC
TRBJ2-1 | TRBV27 | - | TRBD2 | CASSFPLGTSGSHEQFF | TGTGCCAGCAGTTTCCCCCTAGGGACTAGCGGGAGCCATGAGCAGTTCTTC
TRBJ2-4 | TRBV3-1/TRBV3-2 | - | - | CASSQGWGKADPNRYF | TGTGCCAGCAGCCAAGGATGGGGGAAGGCTGACCCCAATCGGTACTTC